These T cell receptor beta chains were read from a single sample in a study of T cells in Graves' hyperthyroidism and ophthalmopathy. TCRdb called the multiplex PCR reads again in MiXCR, with one record for every CDR3 protein. The sample includes 450,000 to 550,000 distinct CDR3 sequences, roughly a quarter of them seen just once. Sequencing was done on a sample of blood. These receptors were taken from a woman in her twenties or thirties with Graves' ophthalmopathy. CDR3s include the opening cysteine and the closing phenylalanine or tryptophan. Not all rows give a size; the values are once, few, many and, for expanded clones, a class.

TRBV7-3,many,CASSLTAQGGAGETQYF
TRBV12-3/TRBV12-4,-,CASSLGTEVEHF
TRBV27,many,CASRAYRNTEAFF
TRBV7-2,once,CASSVRQGIYEQYF
TRBV15,many,CATSNHDTGELFF
TRBV28,-,CASSLGLLSNYGYTF
TRBV7-2,many,CASSPGLEQYF
TRBV7-8,-,CASSLGLAGGRNTGELFF
TRBV27,-,CASSLTGTLDEQYF
TRBV28,many,CASSPFAPGGDLNTEAFF
TRBV6-5,few,CASSSTGLRETQYF
TRBV5-1,-,CASSLVGENYGYTF
TRBV13,-,CASSLSLGGPNQPQHF
TRBV20-1,once,CSARATGDEKLFF
TRBV19,few,CASSIRTGTDEQYF
TRBV7-3,many,CASSPRGVTEAFF
TRBV3-1,many,CASSLFTGELFF
TRBV11-2,few,CASSLETRGPYEQYF
TRBV12-3/TRBV12-4,-,CASTARAGAYEQYF
TRBV20-1,few,CSASGSAYEQYF
TRBV12-3/TRBV12-4,many,CASSTRTGNTEAFF
TRBV3-1,few,CASHAGLWETQYF
TRBV20-1,many,CSAKQGYTEAFF
TRBV28,once,CASSFITGLRETQDF
TRBV11-1,-,CASSSQRDRTVSTEAFF
TRBV4-3,many,CASSQVNQGASEAFF
TRBV11-1,-,CASSFSPIHTLNTEAFF
TRBV11-1,many,CASSFWGQGHGNQPQHF
TRBV2,many,CASSREPSYTEAFF
TRBV4-2,few,CASSQEDGANYGYTF
TRBV4-2,many,CASSASLAGETQYF
TRBV12-3/TRBV12-4,many,CASTLADWTHGYTF
TRBV13,few,CASSSPRGVDTEAFF
TRBV5-1,many,CASTWGKLDSPSYEQYF
TRBV14,-,CASSHLSTNSGNTIYF
TRBV6-2/TRBV6-3,many,CASSFLRDRGLTNYGYTF
TRBV6-1,many,CASTILDSAVKETQYF
TRBV12-3/TRBV12-4,few,CASSLGQPQDEAFF
TRBV20-1,-,CSASPPPGQWSFF